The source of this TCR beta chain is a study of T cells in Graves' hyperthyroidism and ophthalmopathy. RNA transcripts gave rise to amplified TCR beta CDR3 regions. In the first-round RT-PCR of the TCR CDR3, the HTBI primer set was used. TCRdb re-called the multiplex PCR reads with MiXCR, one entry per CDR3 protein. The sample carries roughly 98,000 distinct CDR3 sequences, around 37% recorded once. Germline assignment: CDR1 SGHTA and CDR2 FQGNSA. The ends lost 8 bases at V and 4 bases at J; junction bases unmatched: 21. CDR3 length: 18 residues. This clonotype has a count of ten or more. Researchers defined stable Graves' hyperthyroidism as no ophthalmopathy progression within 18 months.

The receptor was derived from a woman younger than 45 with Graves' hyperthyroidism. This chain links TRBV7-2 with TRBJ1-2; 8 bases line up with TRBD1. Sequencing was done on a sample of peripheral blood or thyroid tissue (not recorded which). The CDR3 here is CASGKGPGGAFIFYGYTF. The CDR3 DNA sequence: TGTGCCAGCGGAAAGGGTCCAGGGGGCGCGTTTATTTTCTATGGCTACACCTTC.